This TCR beta chain was retrieved from a study of Ad26.COV2.S vaccination and SARS-CoV-2 variants. Study observations and caveats: After vaccination, substantial breadth of spike-specific CD8+ and CD4+ responses was reported.

Trimming cost V 3 bases and J 8 bases, with 6 bases left between them. Germline V gene lookup returns CDR1 KGHDR and CDR2 SFDVKD. The CDR3 is 11 residues long. On this clone: Its antigen is unknown.

Treatment meaning: around 19 received Ad26.COV2.S at low or high dose, single or two shots; about 5 received placebo; per-sample allocation not given. Sampling was performed 63 days after the first vaccine or placebo injection. An Ad26 vector was used to express Wuhan-strain SARS-CoV-2 spike as the vaccine. Assay: immunoSEQ multiplex PCR; the TCRdb copy retains only in-frame clones and omits some. The table lists some 500,000 clones, about 88% of them singletons. This specimen was peripheral blood, taken in a trial of Ad26.COV2.S vaccine versus placebo. V gene TRBV24-1 combines with J gene TRBJ1-2; the D is unclear. This receptor was taken from a person between 18 and 65 years old who received the Ad26.COV2.S COVID-19 vaccine or a placebo. The CDR3 sequence is CATSDVLGYTF. As DNA, the CDR3 is TGTGCCACCAGTGATGTCCTAGGCTACACCTTC.